These T cell receptor beta chains were read from a single sample in a study of T cells in Graves' hyperthyroidism and ophthalmopathy. Using its own MiXCR run on the multiplex PCR reads, TCRdb lists one record per CDR3 protein. The sample holds approximately 210,000 distinct CDR3 sequences, roughly 18% seen once. Input material: blood. The origin of the receptors is a man over 45 with Graves' hyperthyroidism. Both conserved end residues are trimmed from each CDR3. Fields, in order: V gene, CDR3 length, J gene, CDR3 protein.

TRBV5-1	10	TRBJ2-7	ASSVPTYEQY
TRBV2	10	TRBJ2-5	ASIHFLETQY
TRBV5-5	13	TRBJ1-2	ASTLKPTGGYGYT
TRBV7-9	15	TRBJ1-4	ASSLLTGQGYYEKLF
TRBV11-1	18	TRBJ2-3	ASSRPRAGTSGIGTDTQY
TRBV7-6	14	TRBJ1-1	ASSSPGGDRLTEAF
TRBV6-1	12	TRBJ1-4	ASTIFATNEKLF
TRBV3-1	13	TRBJ2-4	ASSHTGAAKNIQY
TRBV14	13	TRBJ2-5	ASSRLEVAAETQY
TRBV5-4	14	TRBJ2-3	ASSPGTGRGRGTQY
TRBV5-1	10	TRBJ2-5	ASSFREETQY
TRBV10-3	11	TRBJ1-4	AIQDPTNEKLF
TRBV3-1	12	TRBJ1-1	ASSHRDTYTEAF
TRBV28	14	TRBJ2-4	ASSTFRALAKDIQY
TRBV11-2	14	TRBJ2-2	ASSLIAGLNTGELF
TRBV30	13	TRBJ1-3	AWRKDRLSGNTIY
TRBV12-3/TRBV12-4	13	TRBJ2-1	ASRAGTSSYNEQF
TRBV11-2	15	TRBJ2-3	ASRLREARGNTDTQY
TRBV6-1	12	TRBJ2-2	ASARVFNTGELF
TRBV5-6	12	TRBJ1-6	ASSLGRTGSPLH
TRBV2	9	TRBJ2-1	ASRGEGEQF
TRBV18	11	TRBJ1-5	ASSSPGGQPQH
TRBV5-1	14	TRBJ2-1	ASAGDLGLPSGEQF
TRBV7-2	12	TRBJ2-7	ASSTDRLSYEPY
TRBV20-1	15	TRBJ1-2	SARDGARGEGSGGYT
TRBV11-3	12	TRBJ2-5	ASSSGQDGETQY
TRBV7-8	14	TRBJ2-1	ASSLSPARFNGEQF
TRBV6-1	12	TRBJ2-7	ASSQRTGVWEQY
TRBV7-9	13	TRBJ2-3	ASSPPSGESDTQY
TRBV28	12	TRBJ2-7	ASRPTRVVNEQY
TRBV28	12	TRBJ2-7	ASSPHGGAYEQY
TRBV6-1	15	TRBJ2-1	ASSERPSGKTYNEQF
TRBV7-8	14	TRBJ2-3	ASSFQGTGGTDTQY
TRBV12-3/TRBV12-4	12	TRBJ1-3	ASSSTYSGNTIY
TRBV6-1	13	TRBJ2-3	ASRGLAGDTDTQY
TRBV20-1	12	TRBJ2-7	SQAAGLGGGEQY
TRBV7-8	12	TRBJ2-7	ASSLFRRSYEQY
TRBV28	13	TRBJ1-1	ASSLDRDWNTEAF
TRBV7-9	14	TRBJ1-3	ASSFRAGRSGNTIY
TRBV20-1	13	TRBJ1-5	SAREIGGGGQPQH
TRBV28	12	TRBJ2-7	ASSVGLAVYEQY
TRBV20-1	13	TRBJ2-7	SARDPASGTYEQY
TRBV29-1	14	TRBJ2-2	SVKGTSGPNTGELF
TRBV3-1	15	TRBJ1-6	ASSQALGGRNNSPLH
TRBV28	12	TRBJ2-7	ASSSQGVSYEQY
TRBV7-2	12	TRBJ1-6	ASSSQGEGSPLH
TRBV5-6	14	TRBJ2-3	ASSLGTAGEGDTQY
TRBV3-1	14	TRBJ2-7	ASSQDRGDFTYEQY
TRBV12-3/TRBV12-4	12	TRBJ1-5	ASGNRASNQPQH
TRBV4-1	13	TRBJ1-5	ASSQGDRENQPQH
TRBV29-1	11	TRBJ2-1	SARTSEISEQF
TRBV20-1	11	TRBJ1-2	SAGQGADYGYT
TRBV7-3	11	TRBJ2-5	ASSLSPGDGPY
TRBV7-9	14	TRBJ2-1	ASISPGGGTYNEQF
TRBV5-1	15	TRBJ2-1	ASSFREGALAGFEQF